This T cell receptor beta chain emerged from a study of cytomegalovirus exposure and HLA in healthy donors (dated by TCRdb to 2016 to 2017). Broadly, across the study: An earlier analysis of about 560 of the donors reported roughly 300 Gb of sequence data and some 110 million unique TCR beta sequences obtained from 150 million to 200 million T cells. Typing coverage varied by locus: roughly 629-630 donors for A, B, C, DRB1 and DQB1; more than 500 for DQA1; more than 600 for DPA1; more than 450 for DPB1. The study aimed to test whether cataloging public T cell receptors could reveal signatures of past pathogen exposure. To predict cytomegalovirus infection status, the study brought together high-throughput TCR immunosequencing, statistical association of individual TCRs with disease status, and machine learning. A later analysis re-analyzed previously published TCR beta repertoires from 650 to 800 donors and added high-resolution HLA genotyping to study TCR occurrence patterns. A separate validation cohort of 100 to 150 different subjects was used in addition to the 666-subject first cohort. In the later analysis, no new phenotypic data were used to find candidate immune exposures; instead, reliance was placed on TCR beta sequences and their occurrence across donors. HLA typing included class I and class II loci at four-digit resolution. Genome-wide SNP genotypes for about 65% of the 666 donors were used in a later genetic analysis, which treated that subset as a discovery cohort. In an earlier analysis of 550 to 700 of the donors, high-throughput TCR beta sequencing was used to judge whether each TCR beta V gene segment behaved as functional or pseudogenic. Among about 400 genotyped donors of the cohort, an average of around 250,000 unique TCR beta nucleotide sequences was sequenced per donor, of which approximately 19% were non-productive. Alongside the repertoire data, information on donor age, sex, ethnicity and CMV serostatus was compiled. About five DR-DQ haplotypes were treated as single units for association and clustering because of strong linkage in the cohort. Every repertoire in the discovery cohort had been generated on one and the same sequencing platform. Of the roughly 400 genotyped donors, about 80% fell in the genetic ancestry cluster associated with self-reported Caucasian donors. The study profiled the T cell repertoires of approximately 700 subjects by immunosequencing and related them to cytomegalovirus serostatus. Approximately 310 gigabases of sequencing data and around 88 million unique TCR sequences made up an early release that covered some 640 HLA-typed donors. The full study reports these points: In a later genetic analysis, fewer N-insertions in productive TCRs were reported among donors in an Asian-associated ancestry cluster than the roughly 700-donor mean. According to a later analysis, TCR association rates differed among HLA loci, with DRB1 alleles showing the most associated TCRs and HLA-C alleles showing the fewest. At a false discovery rate of 0.05, a later analysis linked 16,951 TCR beta sequences to specific HLA alleles. Because some donors lacked HLA typing at each locus, the association tests relied only on the typed subset. An association between a missense DCLRE1C variant and V-gene and J-gene trimming of TCR beta chains was found in a later genetic analysis and replicated in an independent cohort. A total of roughly 160 TCR beta chains were listed by the study as associated with cytomegalovirus. According to the authors, the approach could potentially be generalized to other disease states and immunological phenotypes. In vitro tests confirmed that a few of the cytomegalovirus-associated TCR beta chains recognize cytomegalovirus antigens. A further reported finding was that TCR beta sequences accurately predicted the HLA-A and HLA-B alleles for most subjects in the first cohort. Strong co-occurrence of HLA alleles, especially DR and DQ, made assigning TCR associations to individual alleles difficult. Sequencing depth was assumed to be roughly uniform across donors in the presence/absence analyses, though that assumption may not hold. A later analysis found that HLA-associated TCR beta chains were more clonally expanded and had lower generation probabilities than equally common non-associated chains. In a later analysis, several top co-occurrence clusters were reported to appear linked to parvovirus B19, influenza, CMV and Epstein-Barr virus. Cytomegalovirus status was reported to be diagnosed by the classifier with high specificity and sensitivity in both the original and validation cohorts. This cohort had only TCR beta chains sequenced, and the lack of alpha or paired-chain data limited which features could be detected. According to a later analysis, most CMV-associated TCR beta chains appeared to be HLA-restricted, and the HLA associations seemed to be driven largely by CMV exposure. Immune exposure information for the cohort was limited to CMV serostatus. Broadly in line with IMGT annotations, most TCR beta V segments showed up in productive rearrangements about 87% or about 30% of the time in an earlier analysis of under 700 of the donors. Seventeen rarely observed V segments, including chromosome 9 orphons, were excluded from the earlier analysis of several hundred of the donors because counts were too low. A cluster of highly shared sequence variants was judged likely to represent a technical artifact of the sequencing pipeline. Correlated functional status among segregating V segments might be attributable to linkage disequilibrium, but an unknown experimental factor could not be ruled out. Most TCR sequences were observed very rarely across donors, whereas some public TCRs were present in many individuals.

In total, fewer than 750 healthy bone marrow donors made up the cohort. All cohort members were sampled while nominally healthy, although unrecorded immune exposures were likely present. The donor tested CMV seronegative, placing the donor among the roughly 340 seronegative members of the cohort. Each donor provided a peripheral blood sample, and peripheral blood mononuclear cells were used for TCR beta sequencing. Genomic DNA was extracted from the blood cell samples with the Qiagen DNeasy Blood Extraction Kit. Regarding this clone: Its antigen remains undetermined. Base qualities were left out, and no much larger clone turns up one base away.

The receptor library was made with the immunoSEQ multiplex PCR assay. The multiplex PCR relied on a mix of 60 forward primers for TCR Vbeta segments and 13 reverse primers for TCR Jbeta segments. Amplification of the CDR3 region of rearranged TCR beta genes was performed with a multiplex PCR assay on genomic DNA. The Illumina HiSeq System was used to sequence the amplified TCR beta libraries as 87-base-pair reads. In the original analysis: In a later analysis, roughly 80 million unique TCR beta chains were counted across the 500 to 850 repertoires, and roughly 11 million of these chains were shared by at least two donors. A nearest-neighbor algorithm error-corrected the raw reads and collapsed the reads into unique sequences, merging closely related sequences to remove PCR and sequencing errors. To assign V, D and J gene segments, CDR3 sequences were aligned to IMGT reference sequences. For a sequence to be retained, a match of at least six nucleotides was required to both a V gene segment and a J gene segment. A rearrangement was called productive if the CDR3 had no stop codons and remained in frame with V and J, and every other rearrangement was called non-productive. CDR3 was defined by IMGT convention, running from the second conserved V-encoded cysteine to the conserved J-encoded phenylalanine. The earlier analysis of roughly 590 of the donors excluded sequences that lacked an unambiguous match to a single V gene segment. An earlier analysis of 550 to 650 of the donors classified V segments as functional when productive rearrangements were above 56.7% and as segregating when the standard deviation between donors was above 5%. A statistical classification framework was built for diagnosing cytomegalovirus status from the catalog of TCR beta chain sequences. V and J gene assignment, in a later analysis, came from comparing TCR nucleotide sequences with IMGT/GENE-DB human TR gene sequences. In a later analysis, CDR3 sequences and most-parsimonious VDJ recombination scenarios were assigned using the TCRdist pipeline. In a later analysis, every TCR beta chain was defined by the combination of its CDR3 amino acid sequence and its V-gene family, and reads without a unique V-gene family were dropped. As a way to deal with suspected cross-contamination and a sequencing artifact, a later analysis dropped roughly 600 nucleotide sequences that were highly shared and had low generation probability. A later analysis calculated a clonal expansion index for each public chain from normalized within-repertoire ranks of inferred template counts. Generation probabilities in a later analysis came from a VDJ recombination model fitted to out-of-frame rearrangements, and those results were checked against IGoR. A later analysis scored TCR-TCR, TCR-HLA and TCR-CMV co-occurrence with hypergeometric tests, applying a repertoire-size bias correction to TCR pairs. To estimate false discovery rates, a later analysis permuted the HLA or CMV assignments 20 times. A later analysis grouped co-occurring TCRs with DBSCAN, adding TCRdist sequence similarity when clustering within HLA-allele-positive subsets. Co-occurrence clustering excluded repertoires with fewer than 30,000 or more than 120,000 public chains, plus five with anomalous nucleotide sharing. TCRdb carries this immuneACCESS record with in-frame sequences only. Its versions omit some clonotypes, under half of them owing to an unresolved V gene in the studies checked, with the rest unexplained. V, J and clone size were drawn from that table, and D and trimming were deduced from the DNA. The sample yields hundreds of thousands of clones; roughly 89% were counted once. Around 2.1% of the sample rests with the top ten.

The TCR was taken from a woman aged 18-29 years in good health and CMV-seronegative. Sequenced input: PBMCs.

This receptor carries the CDR3 CASSAGPLYEQYF. Read as DNA, the sequence is TGTGCCAGCAGCGCGGGTCCCCTCTACGAGCAGTACTTC. Recombination connected TRBV5-4 to TRBJ2-7, and TRBD2 may be the D gene, going by 5 matching bases. V gives up 4 bases and J gives up 3 bases, and the segment between their germline ends measures 11 bases. CDR1 and CDR2, looked up from the germline V gene (reference sequence), are SGHNT and YYREEE. The CDR3 runs 13 amino acids, cysteine and phenylalanine included. The kept DNA is CDR3 alone, 39 bases in frame from the first base.